These T cell receptor beta chains were read from a single sample in a study of T cells after yellow fever vaccination. Via MiXCR, TCRdb re-called the 5' RACE reads, giving one row per CDR3 protein. The sample contains around 300,000 distinct CDR3 sequences, 4.1% of which appear only once. The source material was PBMCs, sampled 5 days after the yellow fever booster vaccination. The receptors here all came from a man younger than 35 who received the YFV17D yellow fever vaccine. The CDR3 runs from the conserved cysteine through the conserved F or W. D genes are given only for firm matches. Some rows have no size entry. The others give once, few or many, or a class for an expanded clone.

size,J,V,D,CDR3,DNA
many,TRBJ2-4,TRBV7-2,TRBD1,CASSSDRGDIQYF,TGTGCCAGCAGCTCCGACAGGGGTGACATTCAGTACTTC
many,TRBJ2-4,TRBV28,.,CASSDSVAKNIQYF,TGTGCCAGCAGCGACAGCGTAGCCAAAAACATTCAGTACTTC
few,TRBJ2-6,TRBV20-1,.,CSAKDRDRGANVLTF,TGCAGTGCTAAGGACCGCGATCGGGGGGCCAACGTCCTGACTTTC
.,TRBJ2-3,TRBV18,.,CASSSTNGDTQYF,TGTGCCAGCTCATCTACCAATGGAGATACGCAGTATTTT
.,TRBJ1-1,TRBV12-2,.,CASRWGAGGTEAFF,TGTGCAAGTCGCTGGGGAGCAGGGGGCACTGAAGCTTTCTTT
few,TRBJ2-2,TRBV5-4,.,CASSFPGRTRAGELFF,TGTGCCAGCAGCTTTCCGGGACGGACTCGCGCCGGGGAGCTGTTTTTT
.,TRBJ1-5,TRBV28,.,CASLGTADQPQHF,TGTGCCAGCCTGGGAACGGCTGATCAGCCCCAGCATTTT
many,TRBJ2-5,TRBV4-3,TRBD2,CASSHYVKRGAVETQYF,TGCGCCAGCAGCCACTACGTCAAGCGGGGGGCGGTCGAGACCCAGTACTTC
.,TRBJ1-1,TRBV19,.,CASSTSVRAEAFF,TGTGCCAGTAGTACTTCGGTAAGGGCTGAAGCTTTCTTT
.,TRBJ2-2,TRBV6-2/TRBV6-3,.,CASSTVNTGELFF,TGTGCCAGCAGTACAGTGAACACCGGGGAGCTGTTTTTT
.,TRBJ1-1,TRBV12-3/TRBV12-4,TRBD1,CASGRTGGLGAFF,TGTGCCAGCGGCCGGACAGGGGGGTTGGGAGCTTTCTTT
few,TRBJ1-4,TRBV5-1,.,CASSLDGTGKLFF,TGCGCCAGCAGCTTAGACGGGACTGGAAAACTGTTTTTT
.,TRBJ1-2,TRBV9,.,CASSVGGFGYTF,TGTGCCAGCAGCGTAGGAGGGTTTGGCTACACCTTC
.,TRBJ1-5,TRBV6-5,.,CASSPEGRNYNQPQHF,TGTGCCAGCAGCCCTGAAGGACGGAATTACAATCAGCCCCAGCATTTT
many,TRBJ2-2,TRBV11-2,.,CASLSRDTGELFF,TGTGCCAGCCTAAGTAGAGACACCGGGGAGCTGTTTTTT
many,TRBJ2-3,TRBV27,.,CASRVLEFGTDTQYF,TGTGCCAGCAGAGTACTAGAGTTTGGCACAGATACGCAGTATTTT
.,TRBJ2-7,TRBV20-1,.,CSATPGALREQYF,TGCAGTGCTACCCCAGGGGCTTTGAGGGAGCAGTACTTC
few,TRBJ1-4,TRBV5-1,TRBD1,CASSPGGTVGFEKLFF,TGCGCCAGCAGCCCGGGCGGGACAGTGGGGTTTGAAAAACTGTTTTTT
many,TRBJ2-4,TRBV20-1,.,CSATPWGQNIQYF,TGCAGTGCTACACCTTGGGGCCAAAACATTCAGTACTTC
few,TRBJ2-5,TRBV20-1,TRBD2,CSARGLAGCETQYF,TGCAGTGCTAGAGGACTAGCGGGGTGCGAGACCCAGTACTTC
many,TRBJ2-1,TRBV6-2/TRBV6-3,.,CASSSIAQGNEQFF,TGTGCCAGCAGCTCCATTGCCCAGGGAAATGAGCAGTTCTTC
many,TRBJ2-2,TRBV6-6,TRBD1,CASSLDRVGGELFF,TGTGCCAGCAGTTTGGACAGGGTTGGCGGGGAGCTGTTTTTT
few,TRBJ1-5,TRBV6-6,TRBD1,CASSYGETGGSNQPQHF,TGTGCCAGCAGTTACGGGGAAACAGGGGGCAGCAATCAGCCCCAGCATTTT
few,TRBJ1-1,TRBV18,.,CASSLGVPENMNTEAFF,TGTGCCAGCTCACTTGGGGTTCCAGAAAATATGAACACTGAAGCTTTCTTT
few,TRBJ2-3,TRBV20-1,.,CSAREGTSADTQYF,TGCAGTGCTAGAGAAGGAACTAGTGCAGATACGCAGTATTTT
few,TRBJ1-4,TRBV21-1,.,CASSKPRTGDEKLFF,TGTGCCAGCAGCAAACCCCGAACAGGGGATGAAAAACTGTTTTTT
few,TRBJ1-1,TRBV20-1,.,CSASDWDTEAFF,TGCAGTGCTAGTGACTGGGACACTGAAGCTTTCTTT
.,TRBJ2-5,TRBV28,TRBD2,CASSPQRLAKETQYF,TGTGCCAGCAGTCCACAACGACTAGCAAAGGAGACCCAGTACTTC
.,TRBJ2-1,TRBV18,TRBD2,CASSPPGSGGYNEQFF,TGTGCCAGCTCACCACCGGGAAGCGGGGGATACAATGAGCAGTTCTTC
many,TRBJ2-3,TRBV4-3,.,CASSQDPRRGTDTQYF,TGCGCCAGCAGCCAAGATCCCAGAAGGGGGACAGATACGCAGTATTTT
many,TRBJ2-1,TRBV5-1,TRBD2,CASSSNSGGAGNEQFF,TGCGCCAGCAGCTCGAACAGCGGGGGGGCAGGGAATGAGCAGTTCTTC
many,TRBJ2-2,TRBV24-1,TRBD1,CATGTGDTGELFF,TGTGCCACCGGGACAGGGGACACCGGGGAGCTGTTTTTT
few,TRBJ2-6,TRBV5-4,.,CASSLSGASSGANVLTF,TGTGCCAGCAGCTTGTCGGGGGCTTCATCTGGGGCCAACGTCCTGACTTTC
.,TRBJ1-4,TRBV5-1,.,CASSLDVAGGMIEKLFF,TGCGCCAGCAGCTTGGACGTGGCCGGAGGGATGATCGAAAAACTGTTTTTT
few,TRBJ2-7,TRBV29-1,.,CSADLGEGGTEQYF,TGCAGCGCTGATTTGGGGGAAGGTGGCACCGAGCAGTACTTC
few,TRBJ1-5,TRBV3-1,.,CASSQSGQPQHF,TGTGCCAGCAGCCAATCGGGTCAGCCCCAGCATTTT
few,TRBJ2-4,TRBV19,.,CASTLGGRDIQYF,TGTGCCAGTACCCTGGGGGGTAGGGACATTCAGTACTTC
many,TRBJ1-1,TRBV2,.,CASIWEGFTEAFF,TGTGCCAGCATCTGGGAGGGGTTCACTGAAGCTTTCTTT
.,TRBJ2-3,TRBV5-4,TRBD2,CASSLAGGGDTQYF,TGTGCCAGCAGCTTGGCTGGGGGAGGGGATACGCAGTATTTT
.,TRBJ2-5,TRBV2,.,CASSGGTQETQYF,TGTGCCAGCAGCGGGGGAACACAAGAGACCCAGTACTTC
many,TRBJ1-5,TRBV20-1,.,CSAHTGSGNQPQHF,TGCAGTGCTCATACAGGGTCGGGCAATCAGCCCCAGCATTTT
few,TRBJ1-2,TRBV6-6,TRBD1,CASSYTLPGQKTNYGYTF,TGTGCCAGCAGTTACACTCTCCCGGGACAGAAAACTAACTATGGCTACACCTTC
many,TRBJ2-4,TRBV5-1,TRBD1,CASRETGTVDIQYF,TGCGCCAGCAGAGAGACAGGGACCGTAGACATTCAGTACTTC
many,TRBJ2-7,TRBV27,TRBD2,CASSLLSGGAYEQYF,TGTGCCAGCAGTTTACTTAGCGGGGGAGCCTACGAGCAGTACTTC
.,TRBJ2-4,TRBV6-1,.,CASRAGVQNIQYF,TGTGCCAGCAGGGCCGGGGTGCAAAACATTCAGTACTTC
.,TRBJ2-1,TRBV20-1,.,CSASFGNEQFF,TGCAGTGCTAGCTTTGGAAATGAGCAGTTCTTC
many,TRBJ2-3,TRBV20-1,TRBD2,CSAPLQGLELDTQYF,TGCAGTGCTCCACTTCAGGGACTAGAGCTTGATACGCAGTATTTT
few,TRBJ2-1,TRBV7-3,.,CASSLNFRLFNEQFF,TGTGCCAGCAGCTTAAATTTTCGGCTTTTCAATGAGCAGTTCTTC
.,TRBJ1-2,TRBV12-3/TRBV12-4,.,CASSPHRWATNYGYTF,TGTGCCAGCAGTCCTCATAGGTGGGCCACTAACTATGGCTACACCTTC
few,TRBJ1-5,TRBV29-1,TRBD1,CSVGTGGHQPRHF,TGCAGCGTCGGGACAGGGGGCCATCAGCCCCGGCATTTT
few,TRBJ1-6,TRBV7-2,.,CASSLRQIPNSPLHF,TGTGCCAGCAGCCTAAGACAGATTCCCAATTCACCCCTCCACTTT
few,TRBJ2-3,TRBV6-5,.,CASSWLISTDTQYF,TGTGCCAGCAGTTGGCTGATAAGCACAGATACGCAGTATTTT
few,TRBJ2-4,TRBV11-2,.,CASSLVGERGIQYF,TGTGCCAGCAGCTTAGTGGGGGAGAGGGGCATTCAGTACTTC
few,TRBJ2-3,TRBV10-3,TRBD1,CAISERTGGQTSTDTQYF,TGTGCCATCAGTGAGAGGACAGGGGGCCAAACTAGCACAGATACGCAGTATTTT
.,TRBJ1-1,TRBV12-3/TRBV12-4,.,CASIGSKTEAFF,TGTGCCAGCATCGGATCAAAGACTGAAGCTTTCTTT
few,TRBJ2-1,TRBV2,.,CASSRWGGLEEQFF,TGTGCCAGCAGCCGATGGGGGGGGCTAGAGGAGCAGTTCTTC
.,TRBJ2-5,TRBV19,TRBD1,CASSVEGAEETQYF,TGTGCCAGTAGTGTAGAGGGGGCTGAAGAGACCCAGTACTTC
few,TRBJ1-2,TRBV4-1,.,CASSQAPTDSYYGYTF,TGCGCCAGCAGCCAAGCCCCGACCGACAGTTACTATGGCTACACCTTC
few,TRBJ1-1,TRBV7-9,.,CASSPPLSRAFF,TGTGCCAGCAGCCCCCCGCTAAGTAGAGCTTTCTTT
many,TRBJ2-1,TRBV7-2,.,CASSLRVVNEQFF,TGTGCCAGCAGCTTAAGGGTAGTGAATGAGCAGTTCTTC